This TCR beta chain was observed in a study of cytomegalovirus exposure and HLA in healthy donors. Study-wide points: Some V segments could not be told apart, so they were left out, TRBV6-2 and TRBV6-3 among them. A later analysis by the authors found several of the most significant clusters apparently linked to common viral pathogens.

The germline V gene has CDR1 MNHNY and CDR2 SVGAGI (reference sequence). The CDR3 spans 15 residues. Trimming stripped 3 bases from V and 1 base from J, with 9 bases between. It was with 60 Vbeta and 13 Jbeta primers that the PCR ran. Libraries were prepared by immunoSEQ multiplex PCR; TCRdb keeps only in-frame clonotypes and omits some of them. The profile shows about 180,000 clones, about four fifths of them singletons. For this clone: What it binds is unknown.

This clonotype was obtained from a man younger than 40 in good health and CMV-seropositive. The sequencing input was PBMCs. This chain joins TRBV6-6 and TRBJ2-2; maybe TRBD2 (6 bases). The CDR3 loop reads CASSYRRENTGELFF. CDR3 bases: TGTGCCAGCAGTTATAGGCGGGAGAACACCGGGGAGCTGTTTTTT.